Listed below are T cell receptor beta chains from one sample, sequenced in a study of graft-versus-host responses after intestinal transplantation. Repertoires were generated with immunoSEQ multiplex PCR, while TCRdb's copy carries only in-frame clones and drops some. The data contain about 120,000 clones, about 94% of them seen just once; the ten biggest clones take up 0.5% to 0.6%. These receptors have no known antigen. The specimen was unstimulated CD8+ T cells sorted from spleen or lymph node cells, collected before intestinal transplant. The receptors derive from a human donor who received an intestinal transplant. Both conserved end residues are part of each CDR3. The D gene is left open where the match is weak. The size field is filled for only some rows; it gives once, few, many or a size class.

>12|.|once|TRBV6-1|TRBJ1-1
TGTGCCAGCGTGAACTTAATACGGGAAGCTTTCTTT
CASVNLIREAFF
>13|.|.|TRBV4-1|TRBJ2-1
TGCGCCAGCTGGAGGTCTCTGAAGCATGAGCAGTTCTTC
CASWRSLKHEQFF
>16|.|.|TRBV27|TRBJ2-7
TGTGCCAGCAGTTTGTATGTTGGGGGACACTCCTACGAGCAGTACTTC
CASSLYVGGHSYEQYF
>15|.|.|TRBV5-1|TRBJ2-1
TGCGCCAGCAGCCCTGGGATGTCCTCCTACAATGAGCAGTTCTTC
CASSPGMSSYNEQFF
>14|TRBD1|.|TRBV7-2|TRBJ1-3
TGTGCCAGCAGCTTACAGGGGGCTGGAAACACCATATATTTT
CASSLQGAGNTIYF
>14|.|.|TRBV19|TRBJ2-3
TGTGCCAGTAGTTACGCACTAGCCACAGATACGCAGTATTTT
CASSYALATDTQYF
>14|.|.|TRBV5-1|TRBJ2-5
TGCGCCAGCAGCTTGGGGACAGTGTTAGAGACCCAGTACTTC
CASSLGTVLETQYF
>14|TRBD2|once|TRBV27|TRBJ2-1
TGTGCCAGCGGGATTAGCGGGAGTAGCGGTGAGCAGTTCTTC
CASGISGSSGEQFF
>17|.|once|TRBV5-1|TRBJ2-6
TGCGCCAGCAGCTCGCCAGCGGCCCGCTCTGGGGCCAACGTCCTGACTTTC
CASSSPAARSGANVLTF
>16|TRBD1|.|TRBV29-1|TRBJ2-3
TGCAGCGTTTTTGCCGGGGGGACAGGGGGCCCAGATACGCAGTATTTT
CSVFAGGTGGPDTQYF
>15|TRBD1|.|TRBV19|TRBJ2-7
TGTGCCAGTAGTACCTTCGACAGGGGTCCCTACGAGCAGTACTTC
CASSTFDRGPYEQYF
>13|TRBD1|.|TRBV5-1|TRBJ2-5
TGCGCCAGCAGGACAGGGGGCATGGAGACCCAGTACTTC
CASRTGGMETQYF
>11|.|.|TRBV30|TRBJ1-3
TGTGCCTGGATCTCTGGAAACACCATATATTTT
CAWISGNTIYF
>15|.|few|TRBV12-5|TRBJ1-5
TGTGCTAGTGGCCCCGCGGGGCTAGGCAATCAGCCCCAGCATTTT
CASGPAGLGNQPQHF
>12|.|.|TRBV11-1|TRBJ2-7
TGTGCCAGCAGCTCACGTTACGACGAGCAGTACTTC
CASSSRYDEQYF
>15|.|.|TRBV6-6|TRBJ2-7
TGTGCCAGCAATCCTAGGGAACAGGGTTTCAACGAGCAGTACTTC
CASNPREQGFNEQYF
>13|.|once|TRBV27|TRBJ2-7
TGTGCCAGCAGGGACATTCTCTCCTACGAGCAGTACTTC
CASRDILSYEQYF
>15|.|.|TRBV15|TRBJ1-2
TGTGCCACCAGCATTCTCGAGACGCCAGGGAAAGGCTACACCTTC
CATSILETPGKGYTF
>14|.|.|TRBV5-4|TRBJ2-3
TGTGCCAGCAGCTTGGGGACGGGCACAGATACGCAGTATTTT
CASSLGTGTDTQYF
>13|.|.|TRBV9|TRBJ2-3
TGTGCCAGCAGCCTCTGGGACACAGATACGCAGTATTTT
CASSLWDTDTQYF
>18|.|.|TRBV9|TRBJ2-1
TGTGCCAGCAGCGAGCCCTTGGTCGCGGTAAGCTCCTACAATGAGCAGTTCTTC
CASSEPLVAVSSYNEQFF
>17|TRBD2|.|TRBV4-1|TRBJ2-1
TGCGCCAGCTCCCAACGATACCCTAGCGGCCCCTACAATGAGCAGTTCTTC
CASSQRYPSGPYNEQFF
>14|TRBD2|.|TRBV30|TRBJ2-1
TGTGCCTGGAGTGGGCTAGCGGGAGAAAATGAGCAGTTCTTC
CAWSGLAGENEQFF
>18|TRBD2|.|TRBV7-2|TRBJ2-1
TGTGCCAGCAGCTACTTTATCGCTAGCGGGAGACGGGGCAATGAGCAGTTCTTC
CASSYFIASGRRGNEQFF
>13|TRBD1|.|TRBV9|TRBJ1-1
TGTGCCAGCAGTCCGGGGACAGTAGCCGAAGCTTTCTTT
CASSPGTVAEAFF
>17|.|.|TRBV27|TRBJ2-7
TGTGCCAGCAGTCCTTTTCCCCCGGAGACAAACTCCTACGAGCAGTACTTC
CASSPFPPETNSYEQYF
>11|.|.|TRBV9|TRBJ2-3
TGTGCCAGCAGCATCACAGATACGCAGTATTTT
CASSITDTQYF
>15|TRBD1|.|TRBV27|TRBJ2-5
TGTGCCAGCAGTTTATCGGGCAGGGGGCAAGAGACCCAGTACTTC
CASSLSGRGQETQYF
>11|.|.|TRBV7-6|TRBJ1-2
TGTGCCAGCAGCTCCGGCTATGGCTACACCTTC
CASSSGYGYTF
>15|.|once|TRBV2|TRBJ2-3
TGTGCCAGCAGTGAAGCCCCGTCCGGCACAGATACGCAGTATTTT
CASSEAPSGTDTQYF
>13|.|.|TRBV30|TRBJ1-2
TGTGCCTGGGGGCCTTTGGTTAACTATGGCTACACCTTC
CAWGPLVNYGYTF
>15|TRBD2|.|TRBV5-6|TRBJ2-7
TGTGCCAGCAGCTTGGGACTAGCGGGGACCTACGAGCAGTACTTC
CASSLGLAGTYEQYF
>18|TRBD2|.|TRBV28|TRBJ2-1
TGTGCCAGCAGTGCGCGGACTAGCGCGAGTTCGACCTACAATGAGCAGTTCTTC
CASSARTSASSTYNEQFF
>11|.|.|TRBV6-5|TRBJ2-1
TGTGCCAGCAGTGTGGGTCGGGAGCAGTTCTTC
CASSVGREQFF
>12|.|.|TRBV7-9|TRBJ1-1
TGTGCCAGCACCCCGGCTCGGAATGAAGCTTTCTTT
CASTPARNEAFF
>16|.|.|TRBV18|TRBJ2-7
TGTGCCAGCTCACCATCGGACTTCCTTAAACGCCACGAGCAGTACTTC
CASSPSDFLKRHEQYF
>17|TRBD1|.|TRBV27|TRBJ1-2
TGTGCCAGCAGTTTAACCCCCACAGGGGGCGATAGCTATGGCTACACCTTC
CASSLTPTGGDSYGYTF
>12|.|.|TRBV9|TRBJ2-1
TGTGCCAGCAGCGTAGCGGGGCAGGAGCAGTTCTTC
CASSVAGQEQFF
>14|.|.|TRBV6-5|TRBJ2-1
TGTGCCAGCAGTTGGACAGTGCGGGGCGATGAGCAGTTCTTC
CASSWTVRGDEQFF
>13|.|.|TRBV19|TRBJ2-7
TGTGCCAGTAGTGGGGCGGGGTCCTACGAGCAGTACTTC
CASSGAGSYEQYF
>15|TRBD2|.|TRBV19|TRBJ2-1
TGTGCCAGTAGTAAGGCTAGCGGGCCTTACAATGAGCAGTTCTTC
CASSKASGPYNEQFF
>14|.|.|TRBV19|TRBJ1-1
TGTGCCAGTAGTATCCAGGGAGTGAACACTGAAGCTTTCTTT
CASSIQGVNTEAFF